This TCR beta chain was identified in a study of cytomegalovirus exposure and HLA in healthy donors. TCRdb keeps only in-frame clones here, not all; method: immunoSEQ multiplex PCR. The sample has more than 250,000 clones, 75% to 90% seen once. Overall study findings and caveats: The listing of 160 or so TCR beta chains classed them as cytomegalovirus-associated. According to a subsequent analysis, TCR clusters from the first cohort were inclined to appear together in the roughly 110 validation repertoires. Usually a TCR sequence was rare, but some public TCRs were found in many donors.

As for this clone: What it binds is unknown.

The sequence derives from a young woman in good health and CMV-seropositive. Sequenced material: PBMCs.

The CDR3 sequence is CASSQEGTGSYEQYF. The CDR3 DNA reads TGCGCCAGCAGCCAAGAAGGGACAGGGTCCTACGAGCAGTACTTC. V gene TRBV4-3 combines with J gene TRBJ2-7; 9 bases are a match to TRBD1. The junction had 1 base not matched to a gene; V was cut back by 0 bases and J by 1 base. The CDR3 is 15 amino acids. Germline loops: CDR1 LGHNA, CDR2 YSLEER.